The 18 T cell receptor beta chains below were found in one sample sequenced in a study of blood T cell repertoires in COVID-19 (dated by TCRdb to the early 2020s). Library prep was done by the immunoSEQ multiplex PCR assay. The immuneACCESS repertoire file appears here via TCRdb, limited to in-frame rearrangements. These files lack a portion of the clones; in checked studies, under half of the deficit traces to unresolved V genes, and the cause of the others is not known. For this sample the table gives around 100,000 clones, of which around four fifths were detected only once. Jointly, the top ten make up roughly 5% of the sample. Sequenced material: peripheral blood. The receptors stem from a man in his sixties with acute or convalescent COVID-19.

V usage is TRBV9 and J usage is TRBJ2-1; the D is unclear. V was pared by 3 bases and J by 7 bases, with 20 bases between. Germline CDR1 SGDLS, CDR2 YYNGEE. This CDR3 region has 16 residues. CDR3 sequence (DNA): TGTGCCAGCAGCGCTCGTGTTATCGGGTTTTTTAATGAGCAGTTCTTC. Protein product: CASSARVIGFFNEQFF.

CDR3 nucleotides: TGTGCCAGTAGGACGGGACAGGGGGCCGTGGTGGCTTTCTTT. This codes for CASRTGQGAVVAFF. V and J are TRBV19 and TRBJ1-1; 12 bases map to TRBD1. The CDR3 contains 14 residues. V lost 6 bases and J lost 11; bases outside the gene matches: 10. Germline V gives CDR1 LNHDA, CDR2 SQIVND (reference sequence).

The rearrangement joins TRBV6-1 to TRBJ1-3; maybe TRBD1 (5 bases). V shed 1 base and J shed 0 bases, with 19 bases lying between them. The CDR3 totals 19 residues. Germline V gene lookup returns CDR1 MNHNS and CDR2 SASEGT. The CDR3 spells CASSEGLFSRGASGNTIYF. The CDR3 DNA is TGTGCCAGCAGTGAAGGCCTTTTTTCAAGGGGTGCCTCTGGAAACACCATATATTTT.

The chain employs TRBV7-8 and TRBJ2-7; TRBD1 aligns across 9 bases. Germline lookup yields CDR1 SGHVS and CDR2 FQNEAQ. The length of the CDR3 is 15 residues. V shed 5 bases and J 2 bases; nucleotides not matched to a gene: 7. CDR3 loop: CASSPRQGVTYEQYF. CDR3 DNA sequence: TGTGCCAGCAGCCCTAGACAGGGGGTTACCTACGAGCAGTACTTC.

The rearrangement uses TRBV6-1 and TRBJ1-2; D not resolved. The CDR3 sequence is 13 residues long. V shed 2 bases and J shed 4 bases, with 8 bases lying between them. The germline V gene encodes CDR1 MNHNS and CDR2 SASEGT. CDR3 DNA: TGTGCCAGCAGTGAAAACCGGGGCTATGGCTACACCTTC. Its translation: CASSENRGYGYTF.

This clone was seen once. This chain connects TRBV4-2 to TRBJ2-4; no reliable D call. This CDR3 spans 18 amino acids. The V end was cut by 0 bases, the J end by 1 base, with 16 bases between. Looked up from germline, CDR1 is LGHNA and CDR2 is YNFKEQ. CDR3 nucleotide sequence: TGTGCCAGCAGCCAAGATATTGCAAGAACGACTGCCAAAAACATTCAGTACTTC. Protein product: CASSQDIARTTAKNIQYF.

This clone was counted only a few times. The rearrangement uses TRBV28 and TRBJ2-2; possible D gene TRBD1, 6 bases. The V end lost 6 bases, the J end lost 4 bases, and 12 bases lay between the germline ends. This CDR3 spans 14 amino acids. Germline lookup yields CDR1 MDHEN and CDR2 SYDVKM. CDR3 loop: CASRRDTITGELFF. CDR3 DNA: TGTGCCAGCAGAAGGGACACTATCACCGGGGAGCTGTTTTTT.

This rearrangement joins TRBV12-5 to TRBJ1-3, with unresolved D. The length of the CDR3 is 14 residues. The germline gives CDR1 LGHNT, CDR2 FRNRAP. V dropped 6 bases and J dropped 0 bases, with 9 bases sitting between them. CDR3 coding DNA: TGTGCTAGTGGCCGCACAAGCTCTGGAAACACCATATATTTT. Its translation: CASGRTSSGNTIYF. Variable domain in full (rest from reference TRBV12-5 and TRBJ1-3): DARVTQTPRHKVTEMGQEVTMRCQPILGHNTVFWYRQTMMQGLELLAYFRNRAPLDDSGMPKDRFSAEMPDATLATLKIQPSEPRDSAVYFCASGRTSSGNTIYFGEGSWLTVV.

The chain couples TRBV6-5 to TRBJ2-7; TRBD2 is a possible D gene (5 bases). Trimming took off 6 bases at V and 2 bases at J, with 11 bases between the two ends. Germline V gives CDR1 MNHEY, CDR2 SVGAGI. This CDR3 region has 13 residues. CDR3 DNA sequence: TGTGCCAGCAGGACACCGGGGACCTACGAGCAGTACTTC. It codes for CASRTPGTYEQYF.

The CDR3 coding sequence is TGTGCCAGCAGCTTGGGAACCGGGGACAACGATGAGCAGTTCTTC. Translated: CASSLGTGDNDEQFF. The chain combines TRBV5-6 with TRBJ2-1; D may be TRBD1 (6 bases). Germline values: CDR1 SGHDT, CDR2 YYEEEE. The CDR3 spans 15 residues. V shed 0 bases and J shed 8 bases, with 15 bases lying between them.

This rearrangement joins TRBV4-1 to TRBJ2-1; D is possibly TRBD2 (5 bases). Trimming removed 0 bases from V and 8 bases from J, with 20 bases in between. Germline CDR1 and CDR2: MGHRA and YSYEKL. This CDR3 is built from 17 residues. The CDR3 protein is CASSQERIATSGDEQFF. CDR3 nucleotide sequence: TGCGCCAGCAGCCAAGAAAGGATTGCAACTAGTGGCGATGAGCAGTTCTTC.

This clone was seen once. V usage is TRBV21-1 and J usage is TRBJ2-7; the listed D gene, TRBD1, was not tested against the DNA. TRBV21-1 is a pseudogene. This CDR3 has 10 residues. Written as DNA, the CDR3 is TGTGCCAGGACAGGGGACGAGCAGTACTTC. Amino acids: CARTGDEQYF.

The rearrangement uses TRBV27 and TRBJ1-1; tentatively, D is TRBD1 (5 bases). CDR3 length equals 14 residues. Germline V gives CDR1 MNHEY, CDR2 SMNVEV (reference sequence). The V end lost 7 bases, the J end lost 0 bases, and 12 bases lay between the germline ends. In nucleotides, the CDR3 is TGTGCCAGCAAGGGGCGGCGGATGAACACTGAAGCTTTCTTT. Translation gives CASKGRRMNTEAFF.

V usage is TRBV6-5 and J usage is TRBJ2-1; D might be TRBD2 (5 bases). Germline V gives CDR1 MNHEY, CDR2 SVGAGI. The CDR3 runs to 15 residues. V lost 7 bases, J lost 7 bases, and 20 bases lay in between. DNA of the CDR3: TGTGCCAGCAAGAAGGGCTCGGGGTCGCGGAATGAGCAGTTCTTC. The encoded protein is CASKKGSGSRNEQFF.

The V and J genes are TRBV19 and TRBJ2-7; D might be TRBD1 (7 bases). Germline V gene sequence: CDR1 LNHDA, CDR2 SQIVND (reference sequence). The germline V and J ends were trimmed by 1 base and 1 base, with 11 bases remaining between them. The CDR3 totals 15 residues. The DNA of the CDR3 is TGTGCCAGTAGTATAGGGCCAGGGGGGTCCTACGAGCAGTACTTC. Translation gives CASSIGPGGSYEQYF.

This sequence joins TRBV7-9 and TRBJ1-2; no firm D call. The V gene lost 5 bases and the J gene lost 6 bases, with 10 bases spanning the gap. This CDR3 comprises 12 residues. CDR1 is SEHNR and CDR2 is FQNEAQ in the germline V gene (reference sequence). CDR3 in DNA: TGTGCCAGCAGCCCCGACATCAATGGCTACACCTTC. This translates into CASSPDINGYTF.

The chain carries TRBV15 and TRBJ1-5; D remains unclear. V was trimmed by 1 base and J by 2 bases, leaving 15 bases between them. CDR3 length equals 17 residues. The germline V gene encodes CDR1 LNHNV and CDR2 YYDKDF (reference sequence). CDR3 sequence: CATSRAEGGVGNQPQHF. The CDR3 DNA is TGTGCCACCAGCAGAGCCGAGGGCGGGGTGGGCAATCAGCCCCAGCATTTT.

Only one count was recorded for this clone. The chain links TRBV6-5 to TRBJ2-7, with TRBD2 matching 9 bases. The V and J ends lost 0 bases and 3 bases, in that order; junction bases with no gene match: 6. The germline V gene has CDR1 MNHEY and CDR2 SVGAGI. The CDR3 length is 16 residues. CDR3 DNA sequence: TGTGCCAGCAGTTACTCGCAGGGAGCGGGGGGCTACGAGCAGTACTTC. Translating gives CASSYSQGAGGYEQYF.